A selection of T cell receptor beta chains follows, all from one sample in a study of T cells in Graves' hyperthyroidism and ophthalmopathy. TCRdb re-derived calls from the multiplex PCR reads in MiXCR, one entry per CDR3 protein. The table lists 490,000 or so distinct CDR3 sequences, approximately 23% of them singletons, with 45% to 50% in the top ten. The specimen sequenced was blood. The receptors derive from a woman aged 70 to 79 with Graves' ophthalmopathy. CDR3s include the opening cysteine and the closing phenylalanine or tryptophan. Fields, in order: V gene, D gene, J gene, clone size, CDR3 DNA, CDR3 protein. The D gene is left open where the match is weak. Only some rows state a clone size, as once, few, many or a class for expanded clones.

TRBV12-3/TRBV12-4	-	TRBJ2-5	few	TGTGCCAGCAGTTTTATGGGCAGCCGGTGGTACTTC	CASSFMGSRWYF
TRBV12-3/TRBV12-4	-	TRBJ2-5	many	TGTGCCAGCAGTCACCCGTCCGGGTCCAAAGAGACCCAGTACTTC	CASSHPSGSKETQYF
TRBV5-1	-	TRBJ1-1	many	TGCGCCAGCAGCTTCAATGGGGGAGCGGACACTGAAGCTTTCTTT	CASSFNGGADTEAFF
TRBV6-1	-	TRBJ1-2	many	TGTGCCAGCAGTGAATGGGCCTATGGCTACACCTTC	CASSEWAYGYTF
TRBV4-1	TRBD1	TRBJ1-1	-	TGCGCCAGCAGCCAACAGGGGGAGGGTACTGAAGCTTTCTTT	CASSQQGEGTEAFF
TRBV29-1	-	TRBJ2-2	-	TGCAGCGTTCCCAACCCGGGACAAGAATACACCGGGGAGCTGTTTTTT	CSVPNPGQEYTGELFF
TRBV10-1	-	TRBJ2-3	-	TGCGCCAGCAGTGCAAGAAATACGCAGTATTTT	CASSARNTQYF
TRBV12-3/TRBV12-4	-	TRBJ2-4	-	TGTGCCAGCAGTCCCACTAGGTACATTCAGTACTTC	CASSPTRYIQYF
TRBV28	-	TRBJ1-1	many	TGTGCCAGCAGTTTACATCAGAGAGCTTTCTTT	CASSLHQRAFF
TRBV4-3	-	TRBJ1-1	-	TGCGCCAGCAGCCAAGATCGGTTTTGGAACACTGAAGCTTTCTTT	CASSQDRFWNTEAFF
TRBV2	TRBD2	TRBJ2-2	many	TGTGCCAGCAGTGAAGAAGCTAGCGGGAAAAGCGGGGAGCTGTTTTTT	CASSEEASGKSGELFF
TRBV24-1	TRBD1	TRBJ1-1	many	TGTGCCACCAGGGGGACAGAAGACACTGAAGCTTTCTTT	CATRGTEDTEAFF
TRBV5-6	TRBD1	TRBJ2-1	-	TGTGCCAGCAGCTTTGACAGGGGGTCTTTGAATGAGCAGTTCTTC	CASSFDRGSLNEQFF
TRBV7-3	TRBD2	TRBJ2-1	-	TGTGCCAGCAGCTTAACGGGCGGGAGAAGAGATGAGCAGTTCTTC	CASSLTGGRRDEQFF
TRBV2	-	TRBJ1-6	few	TGTGCCAGCAGTGATAGGGAGGGAGGATCACCCCTCCACTTT	CASSDREGGSPLHF
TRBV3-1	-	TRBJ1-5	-	TGTGCCAGCAGCCAAGATAACGGGGCTAATCAGCCCCAGCATTTT	CASSQDNGANQPQHF
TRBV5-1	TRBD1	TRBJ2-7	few	TGCGCCAGCACCAGAGACAGGGGTGACTCCTACGAGCAGTACTTC	CASTRDRGDSYEQYF